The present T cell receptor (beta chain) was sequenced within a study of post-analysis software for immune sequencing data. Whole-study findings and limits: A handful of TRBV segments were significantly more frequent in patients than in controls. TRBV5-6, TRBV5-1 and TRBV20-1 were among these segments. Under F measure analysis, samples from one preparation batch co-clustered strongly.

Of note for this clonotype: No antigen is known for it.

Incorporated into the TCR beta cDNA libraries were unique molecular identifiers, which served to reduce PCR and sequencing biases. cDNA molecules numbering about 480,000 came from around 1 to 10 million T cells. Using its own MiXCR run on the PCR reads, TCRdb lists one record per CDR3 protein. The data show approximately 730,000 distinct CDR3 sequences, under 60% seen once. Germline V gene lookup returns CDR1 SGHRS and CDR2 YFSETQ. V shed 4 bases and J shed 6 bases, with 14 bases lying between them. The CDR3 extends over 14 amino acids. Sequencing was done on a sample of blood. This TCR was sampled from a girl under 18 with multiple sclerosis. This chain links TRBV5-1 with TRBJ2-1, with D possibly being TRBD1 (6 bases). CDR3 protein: CASSLMDSFNEQFF. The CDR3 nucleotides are TGCGCCAGCAGCCTGATGGACAGCTTCAATGAGCAGTTCTTC.